The source of this T cell receptor (beta chain) is a study of blood T cell repertoires in COVID-19. Data came from immunoSEQ multiplex PCR; TCRdb stores just in-frame clones and leaves some out. The sample includes 150,000 to 190,000 clones, 70% to 90% of them seen just once. Seattle cases were enrolled at active infection and followed longitudinally. Germline CDR1 is SQVTM and CDR2 is ANQGSEA. V shed 4 bases and J 9 bases; nucleotides not matched to a gene: 6. The CDR3 has 13 residues. This sequence was found in a woman in her sixties with COVID-19, enrolled during active disease. Source material: peripheral blood. The genes are TRBV29-1 and TRBJ2-4, with 10 bases fitting TRBD2. CDR3 residues: CSVAASGSGIQYF. The CDR3 nucleotides read TGCAGCGTTGCAGCTAGCGGGAGTGGCATTCAGTACTTC.